This entry describes one T cell receptor beta chain. The data originate from a study of T-cell reconstitution after alpha-beta-depleted transplantation in children. CDR1 is SGHDT, CDR2 YYEEEE, per germline. J was trimmed by 3 bases and V by 3 bases; bases with no gene match: 3. There are 15 residues in the CDR3. Unique molecular identifiers tagged the TCRbeta library. TCRdb re-called the PCR reads through MiXCR, storing one row per CDR3 protein. This table holds 450,000 to 600,000 distinct CDR3 sequences, 30% to 35% found once. The sample consisted of PBMCs from the stem cell graft donor, taken from the stem cell graft. The source is a human donor who donated a stem cell graft to a child with aplastic anemia. This sequence joins TRBV5-6 and TRBJ2-1; 10 bases match TRBD2. CDR3: CASSYRTSGYNEQFF. The CDR3 region has the DNA TGTGCCAGCAGCTATCGGACTAGCGGCTACAATGAGCAGTTCTTC.